The 19 T cell receptor beta chains reported below all come from one sample, sequenced in a study of T cells after posttransplantation cyclophosphamide. A marrow graft followed busulfan-fludarabine conditioning, with cyclophosphamide on days +3 and +4. The method was immunoSEQ multiplex PCR; TCRdb's version includes in-frame clones alone and lacks a portion of them. Of 9,000 to 15,000 clones in the sample, about 1.9% are singletons; the top ten hold about 16%. This specimen consisted of PBMCs, obtained after allogeneic stem cell transplant with posttransplant cyclophosphamide. These receptors came from a male patient aged 25-45 years who received an allogeneic stem cell transplant from a related donor, was CMV-positive, and had no GVHD. These T cells may partly come from the graft donor.

By its share, this clone is medium-sized. The V gene is TRBV5-4, the J gene TRBJ2-2; 8 bases map to TRBD2. The CDR3 consists of 15 residues. V lost 2 bases and J lost 7; bases outside the gene matches: 7. The germline V gene has CDR1 SGHNT and CDR2 YYREEE (reference sequence). CDR3 loop: CASSLGRGVGGELFF. DNA of the CDR3: TGTGCCAGCAGCTTAGGGCGGGGGGTCGGCGGGGAGCTGTTTTTT.

This clone was picked up a small number of times. This chain connects TRBV28 to TRBJ2-7; 7 bases agree with TRBD1. The CDR3 covers 14 residues. Germline CDR1 MDHEN, CDR2 SYDVKM. Trimming at V came to 3 bases and at J to 3 bases, leaving 5 bases not matched to a gene. The chain's CDR3 is CASSFPGQSYEQYF. The CDR3 DNA is TGTGCCAGCAGTTTCCCGGGACAGAGCTACGAGCAGTACTTC.

The table lists this clone with a few counts. V is TRBV5-6 and J is TRBJ2-7, with D perhaps matching TRBD1 (5 bases). Deletions cut 3 bases from V and 4 bases from J, with 14 bases between. This CDR3 has 14 amino acids. The germline V gene encodes CDR1 SGHDT and CDR2 YYEEEE. The CDR3: CASSSPLDKYEQYF. In nucleotides, the CDR3 is TGTGCCAGCAGCTCCCCCTTGGACAAATACGAGCAGTACTTC.

The table lists this clone with a few counts. The chain joins TRBV7-3 to TRBJ2-5; the D gene is possibly TRBD2 (5 bases). Germline loops: CDR1 SGHTA, CDR2 FQGTGA. The CDR3 is made up of 15 amino acids. The ends were cut back, 0 bases at V and 3 bases at J, with 11 bases in the middle. The CDR3 region has the DNA TGTGCCAGCAGCTTAACTCGGGGAGATAAAGAGACCCAGTACTTC. Its protein is CASSLTRGDKETQYF.

This clone was detected only a few times. The genes are TRBV5-4 and TRBJ2-7; 7 bases line up with TRBD1. CDR1 and CDR2 (germline): SGHNT, YYREEE (reference sequence). With V trimmed by 4 bases and J by 3 bases, 4 bases remained unmatched. The CDR3 totals 13 residues. CDR3 sequence (DNA): TGTGCCAGCAGCCACAGGGGTCTCTACGAGCAGTACTTC. It encodes CASSHRGLYEQYF.

The chain couples TRBV6-1 to TRBJ1-4, with unresolved D. The CDR3 consists of 14 residues. The V end lost 4 bases, the J end lost 7 bases, and 13 bases lay between the germline ends. Germline V lookup: CDR1 MNHNS, CDR2 SASEGT. Written as DNA, the CDR3 is TGTGCCAGCAGTGCATTGGGCGCAGGTGAAAAACTGTTTTTT. This sequence encodes CASSALGAGEKLFF.

The gene calls are TRBV9 and TRBJ1-1; possible D gene TRBD1, 6 bases. Trimming cost V 3 bases and J 7 bases, with 13 bases left between them. The CDR3 sequence is 13 residues long. From germline, CDR1 is SGDLS and CDR2 YYNGEE. CDR3 nucleotides: TGTGCCAGCAGCGACCGGACAGAACTTGAAGCTTTCTTT. Translating gives CASSDRTELEAFF.

This chain joins TRBV29-1 and TRBJ2-7, with 7 bases fitting TRBD2. Unmatched junction bases numbered 11, after V lost 0 bases and J lost 3 bases. Germline-derived CDR1 and CDR2 are SQVTM and ANQGSEA. The CDR3 length is 16 residues. The CDR3 coding sequence is TGCAGCGTTGAAGAGGGAGAGGGTAGCGGGCACTACGAGCAGTACTTC. It is translated as CSVEEGEGSGHYEQYF.

This clone was detected only a few times. The CDR3 protein is CASSGRLLPYEQYF. In nucleotides, the CDR3 is TGTGCCAGCAGCGGCCGACTCTTACCTTACGAGCAGTACTTC. The chain joins TRBV11-2 to TRBJ2-7; D call uncertain. The germline gives CDR1 SGHAT, CDR2 FQNNGV. Trimming removed 5 bases at V and 4 bases at J, with 15 bases between. This CDR3 has 14 residues.

This clone was seen a handful of times. This chain joins TRBV6-1 and TRBJ1-1; 7 nucleotides line up with TRBD1. Unmatched junction bases numbered 11, after V lost 2 bases and J lost 5 bases. Germline V lookup: CDR1 MNHNS, CDR2 SASEGT. CDR3 length: 16 amino acids. The CDR3: CASSEILRGLGTEAFF. DNA of the CDR3: TGTGCCAGCAGTGAAATATTGAGGGGGCTCGGTACTGAAGCTTTCTTT.

The chain is built from TRBV28 and TRBJ2-7, with D possibly matching TRBD2 (5 bases). The CDR3 sequence is 11 residues long. The V and J ends lost 4 bases and 7 bases respectively, with 8 bases between them. CDR1 is MDHEN, CDR2 SYDVKM, per germline. CDR3 sequence: CASSSPGEQYF. CDR3 DNA: TGTGCCAGCAGTTCACCGGGGGAGCAGTACTTC.

This clone was observed a handful of times. The chain is built from TRBV18 and TRBJ2-7; 10 bases are shared with TRBD2. The V segment lost 4 bases and the J segment 3 bases; nucleotides outside the gene matches: 3. Germline loops: CDR1 KGHSH, CDR2 LQKENI. This CDR3 has 14 residues. The CDR3 region is CASSLLAGSYEQYF. CDR3 nucleotide sequence: TGTGCCAGCTCACTACTAGCGGGGAGCTACGAGCAGTACTTC.

In this sample, this clone turned up a few times. The chain is built from TRBV28 and TRBJ1-2; D is unresolved. The V gene lost 8 bases and the J gene lost 1 base, with 8 bases spanning the gap. Germline V gene lookup returns CDR1 MDHEN and CDR2 SYDVKM. The CDR3 covers 12 residues. The CDR3 sequence: CASLQINYGYTF. CDR3 sequence (DNA): TGTGCCAGCCTACAGATTAACTATGGCTACACCTTC.

J is TRBJ2-5 and V is TRBV9, with TRBD2 as a possible D gene (6 bases). With 0 bases removed from V and 5 bases from J, the gap between germline ends came to 11 bases. Germline V CDR1 and CDR2: SGDLS, YYNGEE. The CDR3 extends over 14 amino acids. The CDR3 sequence is CASSVEEGVETQYF. In DNA form, the CDR3 reads TGTGCCAGCAGCGTAGAGGAGGGAGTGGAGACCCAGTACTTC.

In its sample, this clone is medium-sized. This CDR3 is CASSFNSNQPQHF. The DNA for the CDR3 is TGTGCCAGTAGTTTTAATAGCAATCAGCCCCAGCATTTT. The chain is built from TRBV19 and TRBJ1-5; D is uncertain. The V end lost 5 bases, the J end lost 0 bases, and 5 bases lay between the germline ends. The V gene's germline CDR1 is LNHDA and CDR2 SQIVND (reference sequence). This CDR3 spans 13 amino acids.

In its sample, this clone was seen a few times. V gene TRBV9 combines with J gene TRBJ2-2; D may be TRBD2 (5 bases). CDR1 is SGDLS, CDR2 YYNGEE, per germline. Trimming shortened V by 2 bases and J by 4 bases, and 15 bases separated the two germline ends. The CDR3 totals 16 residues. The CDR3 region is CASSVDPGSLTGELFF. The CDR3 coding sequence is TGTGCCAGCAGCGTGGATCCGGGGTCGCTCACCGGGGAGCTGTTTTTT.

This clone showed up just a few times. The CDR3 loop reads CASSLGHVADTQYF. The CDR3 DNA reads as TGTGCCAGCAGCTTGGGCCACGTTGCAGATACGCAGTATTTT. The chain couples TRBV7-3 to TRBJ2-3; D unclear. V was cut by 3 bases and J by 4 bases, with 11 bases left in between. The CDR3 runs 14 residues. CDR1 and CDR2 from the germline V gene are SGHTA and FQGTGA.

The chain combines TRBV27 with TRBJ1-5; 7 positions match TRBD1. V shed 3 bases and J 9 bases; nucleotides not matched to a gene: 17. The CDR3 is 17 amino acids. Germline assignment: CDR1 MNHEY and CDR2 SMNVEV (reference sequence). The CDR3 DNA sequence: TGTGCCAGCAGTTTCGCAGGCCACAGGGGTGATTTGAGGCCCCAGCATTTT. It is translated as CASSFAGHRGDLRPQHF.

This chain connects TRBV18 to TRBJ2-7; D might be TRBD2 (6 bases). The CDR3 consists of 13 residues. V dropped 5 bases and J dropped 3 bases, with 11 bases sitting between them. The germline gives CDR1 KGHSH, CDR2 LQKENI. The CDR3 spells CASSAGLVYEQYF. The DNA of the CDR3 is TGTGCCAGCTCAGCGGGATTGGTCTACGAGCAGTACTTC.